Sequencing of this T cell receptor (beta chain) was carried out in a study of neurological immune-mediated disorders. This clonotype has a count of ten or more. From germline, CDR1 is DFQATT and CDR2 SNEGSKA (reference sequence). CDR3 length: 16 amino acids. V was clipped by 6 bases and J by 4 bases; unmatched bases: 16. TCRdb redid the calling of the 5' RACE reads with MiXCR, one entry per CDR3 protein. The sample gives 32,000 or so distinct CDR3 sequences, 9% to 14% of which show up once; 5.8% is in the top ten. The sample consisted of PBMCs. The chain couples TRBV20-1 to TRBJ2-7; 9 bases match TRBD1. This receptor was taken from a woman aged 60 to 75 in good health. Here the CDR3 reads CSAKRRRGTGLYEQYF. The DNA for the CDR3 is TGCAGTGCGAAGCGGAGGCGTGGGACAGGGTTGTACGAGCAGTACTTC.